This T cell receptor beta chain appears in the sequencing data of a study of blood T cell repertoires in COVID-19. Looking at the study overall: COVID-19 samples, acute and convalescent, were from the United States, Italy and Spain. The analysed material was cDNA or gDNA that came from T cells, B-cell-depleted T cells, or PBMCs.

In the study's own analysis: Amplification of reference gene primers was used by the study to estimate nucleated cell counts. Libraries were prepared by immunoSEQ multiplex PCR; TCRdb keeps only in-frame clonotypes and omits some of them. From that table come the V and J calls and clone size; the DNA was used to work out D and trimming. The sample has about 250,000 clones, around four fifths seen once. In germline, CDR1 is GTSNPN, CDR2 SVGIG (reference sequence). V was shortened by 7 bases and J by 2 bases, with 14 bases between the two germline ends. The CDR3 extends over 13 amino acids. The rearrangement links TRBV30 to TRBJ1-2, with D uncertain. Sequences were obtained from peripheral blood. The receptor was derived from a man between 35 and 55 years old with active or convalescent COVID-19. CDR3 amino acids: CASAIGDNYGYTF. For the CDR3, the DNA is TGTGCCTCCGCGATAGGAGACAACTATGGCTACACCTTC.